Below are 31 T cell receptor beta chains sequenced from a single sample in a study of PD-1 blockade in mismatch repair-deficient tumors. Assay used: immunoSEQ multiplex PCR; TCRdb lists only in-frame clones, some missing. This table holds some 27,000 clones, about 81% found once. Sequenced material: PBMCs, taken before pembrolizumab treatment. Source of these receptors: an adult with mismatch repair-deficient cancer.

This clone was seen a handful of times. The rearrangement joins TRBV5-1 to TRBJ2-6; no reliable D call. The CDR3 consists of 16 residues. Germline CDR1 and CDR2: SGHRS and YFSETQ. Between the trimmed V and J ends, which lost 0 bases and 1 base, there was a span of 8 bases. Here the CDR3 reads CASSLARLSGANVLTF. As DNA, the CDR3 is TGCGCCAGCAGCTTGGCCCGTCTTTCTGGGGCCAACGTCCTGACTTTC.

J is TRBJ2-7 and V is TRBV5-1; 7 positions agree with TRBD1. CDR1 and CDR2 (germline): SGHRS, YFSETQ. The CDR3 totals 14 residues. The J segment lost 0 bases and the V segment lost 4 bases, leaving 4 bases of the junction unmatched. CDR3: CASSTRDSSYEQYF. In DNA, the CDR3 is TGCGCCAGCAGCACCCGGGACAGCTCCTACGAGCAGTACTTC.

This clone was seen a few times. This chain joins TRBV4-1 and TRBJ1-2, with D possibly matching TRBD1 (5 bases). The V gene lost 1 base and the J gene lost 2 bases, with 8 bases spanning the gap. Germline V gene sequence: CDR1 MGHRA, CDR2 YSYEKL. The CDR3 is 14 residues long. In DNA form, the CDR3 reads TGCGCCAGCAGCCAAGTGGGGCTAAACTATGGCTACACCTTC. It specifies CASSQVGLNYGYTF.

This clone was seen a handful of times. The V and J genes are TRBV5-1 and TRBJ2-7; possibly TRBD1 for D (7 bases). CDR3 length equals 14 residues. The germline V gene encodes CDR1 SGHRS and CDR2 YFSETQ. The V end lost 2 bases, the J end lost 7 bases, and 16 bases lay between the germline ends. CDR3 coding DNA: TGCGCCAGCAGCTTTTTTCGCCAGGGGGGTGAGCAGTACTTC. This codes for CASSFFRQGGEQYF.

V is TRBV14 and J is TRBJ1-3, with D perhaps matching TRBD1 (5 bases). The ends were cut back, 1 base at V and 0 bases at J, with 16 bases in the middle. CDR3 size: 18 residues. Germline-derived CDR1 and CDR2 are SGHDN and FVKESK. CDR3 DNA: TGTGCCAGCAGCCAAGCAAGGGGTAGAGACAACTCTGGAAACACCATATATTTT. Translation: CASSQARGRDNSGNTIYF.

This clone was counted a few times. This sequence joins TRBV10-3 and TRBJ2-7, with 11 bases fitting TRBD1. This CDR3 region has 17 residues. CDR1 and CDR2 (germline): ENHRY, SYGVKD. Trimming cost V 4 bases and J 3 bases; bases outside gene matches: 11. The CDR3 loop reads CAISGRGQGAFFYEQYF. The DNA of the CDR3 is TGTGCCATCAGTGGGAGAGGACAGGGGGCCTTTTTCTACGAGCAGTACTTC.

This sequence joins TRBV5-1 and TRBJ2-1; TRBD2 agrees at 9 bases. J gave up 5 bases and V 3 bases, and 6 bases lay outside the gene matches. Germline V CDR1 and CDR2: SGHRS, YFSETQ. This CDR3 has 15 residues. The CDR3 is CASSSGLAKNNEQFF. CDR3 DNA sequence: TGCGCCAGCAGCTCTGGACTAGCGAAAAACAATGAGCAGTTCTTC.

The CDR3 reads CASSLRDSGQPQHF. Here the CDR3 DNA reads TGTGCCAGCAGCTTGAGGGACTCAGGGCAGCCCCAGCATTTT. The chain employs TRBV5-4 and TRBJ1-5, with D tentatively TRBD1 (5 bases). Between the trimmed V and J ends, which lost 1 base and 7 bases, there was a span of 12 bases. In germline, CDR1 is SGHNT, CDR2 YYREEE (reference sequence). This CDR3 is built from 14 residues.

J is TRBJ1-2 and V is TRBV6-5; possible D gene TRBD1, 5 bases. Germline V gene sequence: CDR1 MNHEY, CDR2 SVGAGI. The V end lost 0 bases, the J end lost 2 bases, and 7 bases lay between the germline ends. The CDR3 is 14 amino acids. This CDR3 is CASSYSGGNYGYTF. The CDR3 bases are TGTGCCAGCAGTTACTCGGGGGGGAACTATGGCTACACCTTC.

This clone was seen only once. V usage is TRBV19 and J usage is TRBJ1-1; D is undetermined. Germline assignment: CDR1 LNHDA and CDR2 SQIVND (reference sequence). V lost 5 bases and J lost 4, with 11 bases in between. CDR3 length: 13 residues. The CDR3 bases are TGTGCCAGTAGTGGGAAGGGAGGCACTGAAGCTTTCTTT. Its translation is CASSGKGGTEAFF.

The V gene is TRBV5-1, the J gene TRBJ1-4; D is perhaps TRBD1 (5 bases). V gave up 4 bases and J gave up 6 bases, with 19 bases separating them. CDR1 is SGHRS and CDR2 is YFSETQ in the germline V gene. The CDR3 extends over 16 amino acids. CDR3 nucleotide sequence: TGCGCCAGCAGCAATGGGATCAGCCGGGGGGATGAAAAACTGTTTTTT. It specifies CASSNGISRGDEKLFF.

This chain uses TRBV7-3 with TRBJ1-1; D is perhaps TRBD1 (5 bases). V dropped 4 bases and J dropped 9 bases, with 21 bases sitting between them. The CDR3 spans 15 residues. Germline CDR1 reads SGHTA; CDR2 reads FQGTGA. CDR3: CASSYSGTGGGKAFF. The CDR3 DNA reads TGTGCCAGCAGCTATAGCGGGACGGGGGGAGGGAAAGCTTTCTTT.

This rearrangement joins TRBV5-5 to TRBJ2-7; D gene uncertain. The germline V gene has CDR1 SGHKS and CDR2 YYEKEE (reference sequence). The V and J ends lost 2 bases and 2 bases respectively, with 11 bases between them. The CDR3 runs to 14 residues. CDR3 in amino acids: CASSLPVAAYEQYF. CDR3 bases: TGTGCCAGCAGCTTACCGGTGGCGGCCTACGAGCAGTACTTC.

The rearrangement joins TRBV30 to TRBJ2-5; 12 nucleotides match TRBD2. CDR1 GTSNPN and CDR2 SVGIG come from the germline V gene (reference sequence). V trimming: 3 bases; J trimming: 5 bases; junction bases outside the gene matches: 4. The CDR3 covers 14 residues. The CDR3 loop is CAWRRLAGAETQYF. The CDR3 DNA reads TGTGCCTGGAGGAGACTAGCGGGAGCGGAGACCCAGTACTTC.

In its sample, this clone is medium-sized. The chain combines TRBV28 with TRBJ2-7, with a possible D match to TRBD2 (5 bases). The CDR3 length is 13 residues. The ends were cut back, 7 bases at V and 2 bases at J, with 12 bases in the middle. CDR1 is MDHEN, CDR2 SYDVKM, per germline. CDR3 amino acids: CASKEPGTYEQYF. The CDR3 DNA sequence: TGTGCCAGCAAAGAGCCCGGGACCTACGAGCAGTACTTC.

The genes are TRBV5-8 and TRBJ2-1; D possibly corresponds to TRBD2 (5 bases). V was shortened by 3 bases and J by 5 bases, with 18 bases between the two germline ends. The CDR3 loop spans 16 amino acids. Germline V gene lookup returns CDR1 SGHTS and CDR2 YDEGEE. Written as DNA, the CDR3 is TGTGCCAGCAGCTCGACCCCTCGCGCCGGGGACAATGAGCAGTTCTTC. Translating gives CASSSTPRAGDNEQFF.

This clone was found once. V and J are TRBV11-2 and TRBJ2-1; 11 bases agree with TRBD2. CDR1 SGHAT and CDR2 FQNNGV come from the germline V gene. The CDR3 has 15 amino acids. Trimming took 5 bases from V and 9 from J; bases not matched to a gene: 9. DNA for the CDR3: TGTGCCAGCAGCGGACGGACTAGCGGGCGTAGTGAGCAGTTCTTC. It yields the protein CASSGRTSGRSEQFF.

This clone was detected once. This chain joins TRBV19 and TRBJ2-1; D possibly corresponds to TRBD2 (6 bases). V was cut by 2 bases and J by 5 bases, with 13 bases left in between. Germline V gene data show CDR1 as LNHDA and CDR2 as SQIVND (reference sequence). This CDR3 spans 15 amino acids. The CDR3 loop reads CASSIWRGPDNEQFF. Here the CDR3 DNA reads TGTGCCAGTAGTATATGGCGGGGACCGGACAATGAGCAGTTCTTC.

The rearrangement joins TRBV19 to TRBJ1-3, with 9 bases that match TRBD1. Germline trimming cut 7 bases from V and 3 bases from J; bases unmatched to any gene: 7. Germline assignment: CDR1 LNHDA and CDR2 SQIVND (reference sequence). This CDR3 comprises 15 residues. The DNA for the CDR3 is TGTGCCAGTAAAGAGACAGGGGGTATTGGAAACACCATATATTTT. Amino acid sequence: CASKETGGIGNTIYF.

The CDR3 loop reads CASSHSGPSTDTQYF. The DNA of the CDR3 is TGTGCCAGCTCACATAGCGGGCCAAGCACAGATACGCAGTATTTT. The chain joins TRBV18 to TRBJ2-3; 7 bases map to TRBD2. This CDR3 has 15 amino acids. V gave up 4 bases and J gave up 0 bases; unmatched junction bases: 4. Per the germline V gene, CDR1 is KGHSH and CDR2 is LQKENI.

V gene TRBV6-5 combines with J gene TRBJ1-3; D gene ambiguous. The length of the CDR3 is 14 residues. With 5 bases removed from V and 0 bases from J, the gap between germline ends came to 8 bases. The germline V gene has CDR1 MNHEY and CDR2 SVGAGI. The CDR3 here is CASSPVSSGNTIYF. In nucleotides, the CDR3 is TGTGCCAGCAGTCCGGTTTCCTCTGGAAACACCATATATTTT.

The chain combines TRBV25-1 with TRBJ1-1; 7 positions agree with TRBD1. Germline V gene sequence: CDR1 MGHDK, CDR2 SYGVNS. After removal of 8 bases from V and 5 bases from J, the junction contained 11 bases not matched to a gene. The CDR3 sequence is 14 residues long. DNA for the CDR3: TGTGCCAGCTCACAGACAGGGTCGGGAACTGAAGCTTTCTTT. It translates to CASSQTGSGTEAFF.

The chain employs TRBV18 and TRBJ2-7, with TRBD1 matching 8 bases. Germline V gene lookup returns CDR1 KGHSH and CDR2 LQKENI. Trimming at V came to 2 bases and at J to 2 bases, leaving 2 bases not matched to a gene. The CDR3 length is 14 residues. CDR3 nucleotide sequence: TGTGCCAGCTCACCAAGACAGGGGCCCTACGAGCAGTACTTC. Amino acid sequence: CASSPRQGPYEQYF.

The chain is built from TRBV5-1 and TRBJ2-4; TRBD1 matches 12 bases. The CDR3 runs to 15 residues. Germline CDR1 is SGHRS and CDR2 is YFSETQ. The ends lost 4 bases at V and 6 bases at J; junction bases unmatched: 5. CDR3 nucleotides: TGCGCCAGCAGCAAGGGACAGGGGGCAGGAAACATTCAGTACTTC. This encodes CASSKGQGAGNIQYF.

This rearrangement joins TRBV7-2 to TRBJ1-2, with 10 bases that match TRBD1. Losses at the gene ends were 1 base for V and 7 bases for J; bases not matched to a gene: 18. Per germline, CDR1 SGHTA and CDR2 FQGNSA. The CDR3 is made up of 19 amino acids. DNA of the CDR3: TGTGCCAGCAGCTTAGGAATAGCCGGGACAGGGGCCTCGAGGGGTGGCTACACCTTC. Its translation: CASSLGIAGTGASRGGYTF.

This clone was observed a few times. This chain uses TRBV27 with TRBJ2-5, with TRBD2 matching 11 bases. Germline V lookup: CDR1 MNHEY, CDR2 SMNVEV (reference sequence). The CDR3 loop spans 15 amino acids. V shed 3 bases, J shed 5 bases, and the junction held 5 bases outside the gene matches. In nucleotides, the CDR3 is TGTGCCAGCAGTTTTTCGGCTAGCGGGAGGGAGACCCAGTACTTC. Encoded protein: CASSFSASGRETQYF.

J is TRBJ1-5 and V is TRBV28, with D possibly TRBD1 on 6 matching bases. CDR1 is MDHEN and CDR2 is SYDVKM in the germline V gene. Trimming pared 2 bases from V and 4 bases from J, leaving 9 bases between. The CDR3 spans 14 residues. CDR3 sequence (DNA): TGTGCCAGCAGTTTAGGACAGAATAATCAGCCCCAGCATTTT. Its protein product is CASSLGQNNQPQHF.

The V and J genes are TRBV30 and TRBJ1-2; 10 nucleotides line up with TRBD1. This CDR3 is 16 amino acids long. V gave up 8 bases and J gave up 5 bases; unmatched junction bases: 17. Germline CDR1 GTSNPN, CDR2 SVGIG (reference sequence). The DNA of the CDR3 is TGTGCCCGGGGCGAGGGACAGGGGTATACGTGGTATGGCTACACCTTC. It is translated as CARGEGQGYTWYGYTF.

This sequence joins TRBV10-3 and TRBJ1-1; tentatively, D is TRBD1 (6 bases). The CDR3 has 12 amino acids. Per germline, CDR1 ENHRY and CDR2 SYGVKD. The ends were cut back, 2 bases at V and 11 bases at J, with 12 bases in the middle. CDR3 in DNA: TGTGCCATCAGTGAGGGGACACTGATGGCTTTCTTT. Translation gives CAISEGTLMAFF.

This chain connects TRBV9 to TRBJ1-5, with TRBD1 as a possible D gene (6 bases). Per the germline V gene, CDR1 is SGDLS and CDR2 is YYNGEE. The V end lost 6 bases, the J end lost 1 base, and 17 bases lay between the germline ends. The CDR3 spans 16 residues. This CDR3 is CASTRGPGPSNQPQHF. Written as DNA, the CDR3 is TGTGCCAGCACCAGGGGACCCGGCCCGAGCAATCAGCCCCAGCATTTT.

This chain joins TRBV5-1 and TRBJ2-1, with 7 bases lining up with TRBD2. Germline loops: CDR1 SGHRS, CDR2 YFSETQ. The CDR3 consists of 15 residues. The trim removed 0 bases at V and 0 bases at J, leaving 0 bases unmatched. The CDR3 spells CASSLGGGSYNEQFF. CDR3 sequence (DNA): TGCGCCAGCAGCTTGGGCGGGGGCTCCTACAATGAGCAGTTCTTC. The whole variable domain, remainder taken from reference TRBV5-1 and TRBJ2-1, is KAGVTQTPRYLIKTRGQQVTLSCSPISGHRSVSWYQQTPGQGLQFLFEYFSETQRNKGNFPGRFSGRQFSNSRSEMNVSTLELGDSALYLCASSLGGGSYNEQFFGPGTRLTVL.